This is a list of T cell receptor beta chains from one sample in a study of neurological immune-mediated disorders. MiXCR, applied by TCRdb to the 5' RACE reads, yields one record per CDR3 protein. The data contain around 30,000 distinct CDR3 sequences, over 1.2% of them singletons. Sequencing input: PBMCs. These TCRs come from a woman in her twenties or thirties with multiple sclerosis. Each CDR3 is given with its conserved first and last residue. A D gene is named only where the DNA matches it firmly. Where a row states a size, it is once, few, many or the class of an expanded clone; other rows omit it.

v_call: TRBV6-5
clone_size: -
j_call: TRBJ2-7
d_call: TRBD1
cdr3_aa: CANSRTGNSYEQYF
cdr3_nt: TGTGCCAACAGCCGGACAGGGAACTCCTACGAACAGTACTTC

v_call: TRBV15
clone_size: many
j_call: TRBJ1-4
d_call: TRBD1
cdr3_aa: CATREDRGRANEKLFF
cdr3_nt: TGTGCCACCAGGGAGGACAGGGGAAGGGCTAATGAAAAACTGTTTTTT

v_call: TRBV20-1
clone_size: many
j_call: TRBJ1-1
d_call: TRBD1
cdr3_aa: CSPYRGNTEAFF
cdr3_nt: TGCAGTCCGTACAGGGGGAACACTGAAGCTTTCTTT

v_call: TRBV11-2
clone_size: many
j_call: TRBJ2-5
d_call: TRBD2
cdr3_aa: CASSRGLAGAQETQYF
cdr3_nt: TGTGCCAGCAGTCGCGGACTAGCGGGGGCCCAAGAGACCCAGTACTTC

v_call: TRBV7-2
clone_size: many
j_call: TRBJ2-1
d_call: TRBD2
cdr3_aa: CASTSPPGGGAGEQFF
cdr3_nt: TGTGCCAGCACCTCACCCCCCGGCGGGGGGGCAGGGGAGCAGTTCTTC

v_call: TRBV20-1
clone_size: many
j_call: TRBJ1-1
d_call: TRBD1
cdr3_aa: CSARTGDTEAFF
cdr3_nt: TGCAGTGCTAGAACAGGGGACACTGAAGCTTTCTTT

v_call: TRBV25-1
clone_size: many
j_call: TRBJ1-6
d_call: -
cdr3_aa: CASTRGVSPLHF
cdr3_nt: TGTGCCAGCACGCGAGGGGTGTCACCCCTCCACTTT

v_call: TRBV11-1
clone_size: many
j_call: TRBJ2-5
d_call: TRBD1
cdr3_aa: CASSSGQGKTQYF
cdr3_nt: TGTGCCAGCAGCTCGGGACAGGGCAAGACCCAGTACTTC

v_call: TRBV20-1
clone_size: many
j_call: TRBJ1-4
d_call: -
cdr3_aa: CSARQVRIEKLFF
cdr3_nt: TGCAGTGCCCGACAGGTTCGAATCGAAAAACTGTTTTTT

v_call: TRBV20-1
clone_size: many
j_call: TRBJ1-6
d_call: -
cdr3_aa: CSGVAPDNSPLHF
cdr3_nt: TGCAGTGGGGTGGCGCCAGATAATTCACCCCTCCACTTT

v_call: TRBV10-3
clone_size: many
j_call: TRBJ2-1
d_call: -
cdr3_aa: CAMKEDSSYNEQFF
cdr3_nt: TGTGCCATGAAGGAGGATTCCTCCTACAATGAGCAGTTCTTC

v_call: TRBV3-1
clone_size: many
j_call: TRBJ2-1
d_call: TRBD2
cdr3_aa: CASSYLSGAQAWEQFF
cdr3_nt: TGTGCCAGCAGTTACTTAAGCGGGGCACAAGCGTGGGAGCAGTTCTTC

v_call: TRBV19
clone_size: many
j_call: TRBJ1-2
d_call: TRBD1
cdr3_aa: CASRVTGGRYGYTF
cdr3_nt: TGTGCCAGTAGGGTGACAGGGGGTCGGTATGGCTACACCTTC

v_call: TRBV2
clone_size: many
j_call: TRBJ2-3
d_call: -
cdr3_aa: CASSVGNTQYF
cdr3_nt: TGTGCCAGCAGTGTGGGTAATACGCAGTATTTT

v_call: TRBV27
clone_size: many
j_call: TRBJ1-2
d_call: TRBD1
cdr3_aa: CASSLTLTGEGGYTF
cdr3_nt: TGTGCCAGCAGTTTAACCCTAACAGGGGAGGGAGGCTACACCTTC

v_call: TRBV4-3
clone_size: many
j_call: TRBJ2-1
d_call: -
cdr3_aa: CASSRDSTRNEQFF
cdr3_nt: TGCGCCAGCAGCCGGGACTCAACCCGCAATGAGCAGTTCTTC

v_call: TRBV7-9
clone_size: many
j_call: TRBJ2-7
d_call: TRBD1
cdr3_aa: CASSSSRDRVMHEQYF
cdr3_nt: TGTGCCAGCAGCTCCTCCCGGGACAGGGTAATGCACGAGCAGTACTTC

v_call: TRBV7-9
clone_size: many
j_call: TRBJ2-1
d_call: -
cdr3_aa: CASRGNDEQFF
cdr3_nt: TGTGCCAGCCGGGGCAACGATGAGCAGTTCTTC

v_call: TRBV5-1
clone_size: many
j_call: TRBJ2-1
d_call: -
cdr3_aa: CASSLPTSDEQFF
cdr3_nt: TGCGCCAGCAGCTTGCCAACTAGTGATGAGCAGTTCTTC

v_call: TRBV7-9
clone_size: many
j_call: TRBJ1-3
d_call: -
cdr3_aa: CASSLGRPGSPGNTIYF
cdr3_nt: TGTGCCAGCAGCTTAGGCCGTCCCGGATCGCCAGGAAACACCATATATTTT

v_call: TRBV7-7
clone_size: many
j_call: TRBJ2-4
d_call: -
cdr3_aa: CASSLSLGGIQYF
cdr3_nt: TGTGCCAGCAGCTTAAGTCTGGGGGGCATTCAGTACTTC

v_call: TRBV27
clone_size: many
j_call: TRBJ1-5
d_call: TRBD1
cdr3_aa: CASSQQGTNQPQHF
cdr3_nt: TGTGCCAGCAGTCAACAGGGGACCAATCAGCCCCAGCATTTT

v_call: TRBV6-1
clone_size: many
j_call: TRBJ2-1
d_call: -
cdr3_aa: CASRRLGGEQFF
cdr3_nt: TGTGCCAGCAGACGACTAGGTGGTGAGCAGTTCTTC

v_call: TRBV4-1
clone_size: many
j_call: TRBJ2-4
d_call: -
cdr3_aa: CASSLRTENIQYF
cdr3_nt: TGCGCCAGCAGCTTGCGGACAGAAAACATTCAGTACTTC

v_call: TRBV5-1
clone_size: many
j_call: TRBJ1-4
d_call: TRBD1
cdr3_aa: CASSQRDRTTNEKLFF
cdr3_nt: TGCGCCAGCAGCCAACGGGACAGAACAACTAATGAAAAACTGTTTTTT

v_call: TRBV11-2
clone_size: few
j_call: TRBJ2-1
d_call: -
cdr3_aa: CASSHDKGSYNEQFF
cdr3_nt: TGTGCCAGCAGCCACGACAAGGGATCCTACAATGAGCAGTTCTTC

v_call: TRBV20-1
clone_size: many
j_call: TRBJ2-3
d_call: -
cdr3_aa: CSASIGNSGPLDTQYF
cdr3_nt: TGCAGTGCTAGCATAGGGAATAGCGGCCCCTTAGATACGCAGTATTTT

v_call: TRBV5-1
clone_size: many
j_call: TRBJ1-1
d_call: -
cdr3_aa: CASSLGDIHPNGAFF
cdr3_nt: TGCGCCAGCAGCTTGGGGGACATACACCCCAATGGAGCTTTCTTT

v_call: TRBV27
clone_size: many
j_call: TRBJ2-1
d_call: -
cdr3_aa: CASRPNSGNNEQFF
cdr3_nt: TGTGCCAGCCGACCGAATTCCGGAAACAATGAGCAGTTCTTC

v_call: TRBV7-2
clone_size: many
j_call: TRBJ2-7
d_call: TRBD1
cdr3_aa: CASRLGQGAFEQYF
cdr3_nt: TGTGCCAGCAGACTCGGCCAGGGGGCATTCGAGCAGTACTTC

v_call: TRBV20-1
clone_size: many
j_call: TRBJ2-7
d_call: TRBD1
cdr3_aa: CSARKTGGTYEQYF
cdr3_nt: TGCAGTGCTAGAAAAACAGGGGGAACCTACGAGCAGTACTTC

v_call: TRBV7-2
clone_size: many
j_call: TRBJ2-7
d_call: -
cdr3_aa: CASSSVGGPQYF
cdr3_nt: TGTGCCAGCAGCTCTGTCGGAGGGCCGCAGTACTTC

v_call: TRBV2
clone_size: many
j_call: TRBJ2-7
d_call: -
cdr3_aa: CASSVMGGEQYF
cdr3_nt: TGTGCCAGCAGTGTTATGGGGGGCGAGCAGTACTTC

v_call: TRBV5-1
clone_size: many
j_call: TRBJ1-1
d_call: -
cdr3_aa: CASSLWGGNTEAFF
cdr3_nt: TGCGCCAGCAGCTTGTGGGGCGGGAACACTGAAGCTTTCTTT

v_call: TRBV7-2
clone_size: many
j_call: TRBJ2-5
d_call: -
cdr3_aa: CASSPRSGTTETQYF
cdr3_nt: TGTGCCAGCAGCCCGCGTTCCGGGACAACGGAGACCCAGTACTTC

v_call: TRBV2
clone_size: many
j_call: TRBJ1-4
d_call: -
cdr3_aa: CASYFPYEGNEKLFF
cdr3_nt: TGTGCCAGCTATTTCCCGTATGAGGGGAATGAAAAACTGTTTTTT

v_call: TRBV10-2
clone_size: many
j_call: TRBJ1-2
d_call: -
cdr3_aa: CASRSQTNYGYTF
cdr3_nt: TGCGCCAGCAGGTCCCAGACGAACTATGGCTACACCTTC

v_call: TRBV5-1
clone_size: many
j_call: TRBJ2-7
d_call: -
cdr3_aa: CASSLSGQGTTYEQYF
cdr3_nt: TGCGCCAGCAGCTTGTCCGGTCAGGGGACGACCTACGAGCAGTACTTC

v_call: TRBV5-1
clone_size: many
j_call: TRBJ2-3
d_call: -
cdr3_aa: CASRTGTDTQYF
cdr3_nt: TGCGCCAGCAGGACGGGCACAGATACGCAGTATTTT

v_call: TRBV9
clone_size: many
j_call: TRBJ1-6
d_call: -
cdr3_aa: CASSVGLDNPNSPLHF
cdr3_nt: TGTGCCAGCAGCGTAGGTCTGGATAACCCTAATTCACCCCTCCACTTT

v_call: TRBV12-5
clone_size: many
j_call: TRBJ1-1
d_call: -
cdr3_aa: CASGLVHGGYTEAFF
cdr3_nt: TGTGCTAGTGGTTTGGTACACGGCGGATACACTGAAGCTTTCTTT

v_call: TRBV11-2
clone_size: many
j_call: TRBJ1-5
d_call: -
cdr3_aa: CASSQGNGQPQHF
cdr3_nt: TGTGCCAGCAGCCAGGGGAACGGTCAGCCCCAGCATTTT

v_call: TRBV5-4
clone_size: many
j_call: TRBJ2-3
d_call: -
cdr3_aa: CASSLQNTDTQYF
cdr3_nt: TGTGCCAGCAGCTTGCAGAACACAGATACGCAGTATTTT

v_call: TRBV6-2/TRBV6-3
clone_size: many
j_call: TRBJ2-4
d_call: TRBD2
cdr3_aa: CASTYGGAAKNIQYF
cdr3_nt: TGTGCCAGCACCTACGGGGGGGCTGCCAAAAACATTCAGTACTTC

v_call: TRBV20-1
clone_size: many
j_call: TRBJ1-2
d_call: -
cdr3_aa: CSASTLQGTNGYTF
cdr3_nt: TGCAGTGCGAGCACGTTACAGGGAACGAATGGCTACACCTTC

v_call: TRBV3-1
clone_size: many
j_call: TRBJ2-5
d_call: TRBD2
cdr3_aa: CASSSEPQRGGRKTQYF
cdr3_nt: TGTGCCAGCAGCTCCGAGCCCCAGCGGGGGGGCAGGAAGACCCAGTACTTC

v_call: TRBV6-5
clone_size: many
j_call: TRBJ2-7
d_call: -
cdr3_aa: CASRGSQAFYEQYF
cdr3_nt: TGTGCCAGCAGGGGCTCCCAGGCCTTCTACGAGCAGTACTTC

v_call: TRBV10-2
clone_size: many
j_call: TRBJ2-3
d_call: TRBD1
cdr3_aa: CASSEPPGQSYTDTQYF
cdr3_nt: TGCGCCAGCAGTGAGCCACCGGGACAGAGCTACACAGATACGCAGTATTTT

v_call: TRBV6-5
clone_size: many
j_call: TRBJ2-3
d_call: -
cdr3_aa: CASSARTARQYF
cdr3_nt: TGTGCCAGCAGTGCAAGGACGGCCCGGCAGTATTTT

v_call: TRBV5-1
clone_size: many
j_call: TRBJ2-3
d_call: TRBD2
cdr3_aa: CASSAAGGSSDTQYF
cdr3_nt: TGCGCCAGCAGCGCCGCGGGGGGCAGTTCAGATACGCAGTATTTT

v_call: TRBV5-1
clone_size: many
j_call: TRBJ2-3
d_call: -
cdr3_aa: CASSLVATSTDTQYF
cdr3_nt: TGCGCCAGCAGCTTGGTCGCCACAAGCACAGATACGCAGTATTTT

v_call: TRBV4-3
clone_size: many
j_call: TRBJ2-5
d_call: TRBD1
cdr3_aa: CASSQDSGGGETQYF
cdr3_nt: TGCGCCAGCAGCCAAGATTCAGGGGGCGGGGAGACCCAGTACTTC

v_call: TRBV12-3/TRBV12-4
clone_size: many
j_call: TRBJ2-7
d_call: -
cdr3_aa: CASQFGPSSYEQYF
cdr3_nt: TGTGCCAGCCAGTTTGGCCCGAGCTCCTACGAGCAGTACTTC

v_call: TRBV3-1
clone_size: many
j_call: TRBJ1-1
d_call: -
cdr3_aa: CASSLRGTTEAFF
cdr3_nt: TGTGCCAGCAGCCTCCGGGGGACCACTGAAGCTTTCTTT